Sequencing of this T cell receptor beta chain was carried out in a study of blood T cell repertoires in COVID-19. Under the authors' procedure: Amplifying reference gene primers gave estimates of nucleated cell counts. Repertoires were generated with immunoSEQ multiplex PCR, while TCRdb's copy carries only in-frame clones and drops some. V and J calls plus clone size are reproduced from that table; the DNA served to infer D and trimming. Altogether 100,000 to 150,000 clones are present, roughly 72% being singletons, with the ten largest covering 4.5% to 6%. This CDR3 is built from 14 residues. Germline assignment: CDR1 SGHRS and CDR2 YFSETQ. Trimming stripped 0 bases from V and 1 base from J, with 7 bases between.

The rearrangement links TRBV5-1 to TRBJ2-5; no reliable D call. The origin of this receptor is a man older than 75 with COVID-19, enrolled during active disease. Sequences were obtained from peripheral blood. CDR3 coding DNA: TGCGCCAGCAGCTTGGTGGCAGTCCAAGAGACCCAGTACTTC. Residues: CASSLVAVQETQYF.